Listed below are T cell receptor beta chains from one sample, sequenced in a study of T cell responses to AZD1222 COVID-19 vaccine. TCRdb keeps only in-frame clones here, not all; method: immunoSEQ multiplex PCR. The top ten clones hold approximately 0.6% of a sample with 180,000 or so clones, less than 95% of them seen once. The input for sequencing was peripheral blood, taken on day 0 of AZD1222 vaccination. The source is an adult in good health. Both conserved end residues are part of each CDR3. D genes are given only for firm matches. Expanded clones get a size class; other rows say once, few or many, or leave the size out.

cdr3_nt | cdr3_aa | j_call | cdr3_length | d_call | v_call | clone_size
TGCGCCAGCAGCTTGGGACAGGAGAGTTCACCCCTCCACTTT | CASSLGQESSPLHF | TRBJ1-6 | 14 | NA | TRBV5-1 | NA
TGTGCCAGCACTCCTGGGAGGGTACAAGGCTACACCTTC | CASTPGRVQGYTF | TRBJ1-2 | 13 | NA | TRBV28 | NA
TGTGCCAGCAGTTTAGGGGGGGGTATCGGCACTGAAGCTTTCTTT | CASSLGGGIGTEAFF | TRBJ1-1 | 15 | NA | TRBV27 | NA
TGCGCCAGCAGCCAAGATCCCCGAGGGACTGAAGCTTTCTTT | CASSQDPRGTEAFF | TRBJ1-1 | 14 | NA | TRBV4-1 | NA
TGTGCCAGCAACGAACCGGGACAGGAGACCCAGTACTTC | CASNEPGQETQYF | TRBJ2-5 | 13 | TRBD1 | TRBV6-6 | once
TGTGCCAGCAGTTTATTTGGTCACAGCTCATATGGCTACACCTTC | CASSLFGHSSYGYTF | TRBJ1-2 | 15 | NA | TRBV28 | NA
TGTGCCAGCAGCTTCCTCGGACAGTTCTCTGGAAACACCATATATTTT | CASSFLGQFSGNTIYF | TRBJ1-3 | 16 | NA | TRBV7-8 | NA
TGTGCCAGCAGTTTAGGGGGGGACCAGCCCCAGCATTTT | CASSLGGDQPQHF | TRBJ1-5 | 13 | NA | TRBV27 | NA
TGTGCCAGCAGCGATAACTATGGCTACACCTTC | CASSDNYGYTF | TRBJ1-2 | 11 | NA | TRBV6-5 | NA
TGTGCCAGCAGCTTATGGGATTATCAGCCCCAGCATTTT | CASSLWDYQPQHF | TRBJ1-5 | 13 | NA | TRBV5-5 | NA
TGTGCCACCAGCAGAGATCGAACAGATCCTCTCTATGGCTACACCTTC | CATSRDRTDPLYGYTF | TRBJ1-2 | 16 | NA | TRBV15 | NA
TGTGCCAGCAGCGGACTAGCGGGAGATAGGAATGAGCAGTTCTTC | CASSGLAGDRNEQFF | TRBJ2-1 | 15 | TRBD2 | TRBV28 | NA
TGCGCCAGCAGCTTAGGAGGGGGAGACGAAAAACTGTTTTTT | CASSLGGGDEKLFF | TRBJ1-4 | 14 | NA | TRBV5-1 | NA
TGTGCCTGGAGTGTACTGGAGAATCAGCCCCAGCATTTT | CAWSVLENQPQHF | TRBJ1-5 | 13 | NA | TRBV30 | NA
TGCAGCGTTGGTAGTAGGAACAGGGAAGCTTTCTTT | CSVGSRNREAFF | TRBJ1-1 | 12 | NA | TRBV29-1 | NA
TGTGCCAGCAGTACAGCCGACAGGGGTGGCACCGGGGAGCTGTTTTTT | CASSTADRGGTGELFF | TRBJ2-2 | 16 | TRBD1 | TRBV28 | NA
TGTGCCTGGAGCCTCGACAGGAGGGCTTTCTTT | CAWSLDRRAFF | TRBJ1-1 | 11 | NA | TRBV30 | NA
TGTGCCTGGAGTGTACGTGGGGGGCTCGCCACTGAAGCTTTCTTT | CAWSVRGGLATEAFF | TRBJ1-1 | 15 | NA | TRBV30 | once
TGTGCCAGCAGGGCAGGGAATTCACCCCTCCACTTT | CASRAGNSPLHF | TRBJ1-6 | 12 | NA | TRBV25-1 | NA
TGCGCCAGCAGCCCAGGGGGATCTGGAAACACCATATATTTT | CASSPGGSGNTIYF | TRBJ1-3 | 14 | TRBD1 | TRBV5-1 | NA
TGTGCCAGCAGTGAAAAGGGGAACATTCAGTACTTC | CASSEKGNIQYF | TRBJ2-4 | 12 | NA | TRBV6-1 | NA
TGTGCCAGCAGCTTGGACGGGACAGGGTTTGAAGCTTTCTTT | CASSLDGTGFEAFF | TRBJ1-1 | 14 | TRBD1 | TRBV5-4 | NA
TGTGCCAGCAGCTTTTCTGTTTACAGGGGCGGGAGCGCCGGGGAGCTGTTTTTT | CASSFSVYRGGSAGELFF | TRBJ2-2 | 18 | NA | TRBV7-9 | NA
TGTGCCAGCAGCCAAGAAGCCATTTCAGGCGGTGAGCAGTTCTTC | CASSQEAISGGEQFF | TRBJ2-1 | 15 | NA | TRBV3-1/TRBV3-2 | NA
TGTGCCATTGGACAGCCCTACGAGCAGTACTTC | CAIGQPYEQYF | TRBJ2-7 | 11 | NA | TRBV10-3 | NA
TGTGCCAGCAGCTTACGCCGCCAGGAGAACACTGAAGCTTTCTTT | CASSLRRQENTEAFF | TRBJ1-1 | 15 | NA | TRBV7-3 | NA
TGTGCCACCACGGACAGGCCCACCGGGGAGCTGTTTTTT | CATTDRPTGELFF | TRBJ2-2 | 13 | TRBD1 | TRBV28 | once
TGTGCCAGCGCCCCGAGGGAGGGGAACTATGGCTACACCTTC | CASAPREGNYGYTF | TRBJ1-2 | 14 | NA | TRBV5-6 | NA
TGTGCCAGCAGTCGAGGGGCCTATGGCTACACCTTC | CASSRGAYGYTF | TRBJ1-2 | 12 | NA | TRBV28 | NA
TGTGCCAGCAGCCAAGGATTCGGACGAGCCGGGACCCAGTACTTC | CASSQGFGRAGTQYF | TRBJ2-5 | 15 | NA | TRBV14 | NA
TGTGCCAGCAGCTCCCTTTCCACTGAAGCTTTCTTT | CASSSLSTEAFF | TRBJ1-1 | 12 | NA | TRBV5-5 | NA
TGTGCCAGCAGCGGGACAGCTAGAGATACGCAGTATTTT | CASSGTARDTQYF | TRBJ2-3 | 13 | TRBD1 | TRBV6-4 | many
TGCAGTGCTAGTAGACGAAAGAACACTGAAGCTTTCTTT | CSASRRKNTEAFF | TRBJ1-1 | 13 | NA | TRBV20-1 | NA
TGTGCCAGTAGTTCCCGGGGCAGGCTCAAAACCTACGAGCAGTACTTC | CASSSRGRLKTYEQYF | TRBJ2-7 | 16 | NA | TRBV19 | once
TGTGCCAGCAGCTTAGTCCGAGGGGTAAGGAGCTCCTACGAGCAGTACTTC | CASSLVRGVRSSYEQYF | TRBJ2-7 | 17 | NA | TRBV7-9 | NA
TGTGCCAGCGCAAGCTCCTACAATGAGCAGTTCTTC | CASASSYNEQFF | TRBJ2-1 | 12 | NA | TRBV6-5 | NA
TGCGCCAGCAGCGAGGGGAAGGGTAGTACTCAGTTCTTC | CASSEGKGSTQFF | TRBJ2-1 | 13 | NA | TRBV5-1 | NA
TGTGCCAGCAGCTTAGAACAGGGGGGCTCACCCCTCCACTTT | CASSLEQGGSPLHF | TRBJ1-6 | 14 | TRBD1 | TRBV7-9 | NA
TGTGCCTGGAGTGTCCCAGGGACCATCAATCAGCCCCAGCATTTT | CAWSVPGTINQPQHF | TRBJ1-5 | 15 | NA | TRBV30 | NA
TGTGCCAGCAGCACAACCGACGGGTTATTTATCCATGGCTACACCTTC | CASSTTDGLFIHGYTF | TRBJ1-2 | 16 | NA | TRBV7-9 | once
TGTGCCAGCAGTTACTCGCTTCGAAACATTCAGTACTTC | CASSYSLRNIQYF | TRBJ2-4 | 13 | NA | TRBV6-5 | once